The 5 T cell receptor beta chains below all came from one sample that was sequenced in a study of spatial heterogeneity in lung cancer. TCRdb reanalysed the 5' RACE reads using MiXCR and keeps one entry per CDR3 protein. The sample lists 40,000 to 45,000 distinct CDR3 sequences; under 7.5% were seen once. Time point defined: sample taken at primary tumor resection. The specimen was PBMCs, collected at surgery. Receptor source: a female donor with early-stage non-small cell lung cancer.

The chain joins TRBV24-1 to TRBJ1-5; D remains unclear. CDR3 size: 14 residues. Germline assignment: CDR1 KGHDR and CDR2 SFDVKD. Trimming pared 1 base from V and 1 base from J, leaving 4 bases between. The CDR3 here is CATSDFLSNQPQHF. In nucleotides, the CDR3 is TGTGCCACCAGTGATTTTTTGAGCAATCAGCCCCAGCATTTT.

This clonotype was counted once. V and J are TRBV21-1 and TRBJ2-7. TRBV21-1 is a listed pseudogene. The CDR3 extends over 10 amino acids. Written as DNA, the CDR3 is TGTGCCAGCGACACCTGCGAGCAGTACTTC. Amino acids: CASDTCEQYF.

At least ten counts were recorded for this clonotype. The CDR3 here is CASSLDPGRGNSPLHF. The CDR3 DNA follows: TGCGCCAGCAGCTTGGACCCAGGGCGCGGGAATTCACCCCTCCACTTT. V gene TRBV5-1 combines with J gene TRBJ1-6, with D possibly matching TRBD1 (5 bases). CDR3 size: 16 residues. V was shortened by 0 bases and J by 7 bases, with 14 bases between the two germline ends. Germline V gives CDR1 SGHRS, CDR2 YFSETQ. Together with reference TRBV5-1 and TRBJ1-6, the CDR3 gives the full variable domain: KAGVTQTPRYLIKTRGQQVTLSCSPISGHRSVSWYQQTPGQGLQFLFEYFSETQRNKGNFPGRFSGRQFSNSRSEMNVSTLELGDSALYLCASSLDPGRGNSPLHFGNGTRLTVT.

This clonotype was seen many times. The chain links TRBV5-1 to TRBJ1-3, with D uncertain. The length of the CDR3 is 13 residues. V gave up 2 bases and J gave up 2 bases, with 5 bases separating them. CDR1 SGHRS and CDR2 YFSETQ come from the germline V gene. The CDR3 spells CASSFSTGNTIYF. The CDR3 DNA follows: TGCGCCAGCAGCTTTTCGACTGGAAACACCATATATTTT.

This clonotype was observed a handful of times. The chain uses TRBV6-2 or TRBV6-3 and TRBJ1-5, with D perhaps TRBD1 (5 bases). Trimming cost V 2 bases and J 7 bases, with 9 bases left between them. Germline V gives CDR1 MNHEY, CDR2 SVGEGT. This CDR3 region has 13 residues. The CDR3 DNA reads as TGTGCCAGCAGTTACCACAGGAAACAGCCCCAGCATTTT. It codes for CASSYHRKQPQHF.